This passage covers 20 T cell receptor beta chains from one sample sequenced in a study of blood T cell repertoires in COVID-19. Sequencing was performed with immunoSEQ multiplex PCR; in TCRdb, only in-frame clones are kept and a portion is missing. The repertoire holds fewer than 350,000 clones, with 88% as singletons. Sequencing used peripheral blood. Every receptor here comes from a man aged 18 to 35 with active or convalescent COVID-19.

This clone was counted between two and nine times. The rearrangement joins TRBV7-9 to TRBJ2-1; D remains ambiguous. The germline V gene encodes CDR1 SEHNR and CDR2 FQNEAQ (reference sequence). The V and J ends lost 4 bases and 10 bases respectively, with 11 bases between them. The CDR3 is made up of 12 amino acids. For the CDR3, the DNA is TGTGCCAGCAGCTCCTCGTCCGGGGAGCAGTTCTTC. Its protein is CASSSSSGEQFF.

The chain joins TRBV4-1 to TRBJ1-1; unclear D gene. The CDR3 totals 14 residues. The germline gives CDR1 MGHRA, CDR2 YSYEKL. V was trimmed by 0 bases and J by 0 bases, leaving 5 bases between them. The CDR3: CASSQDLVNTEAFF. The CDR3 bases are TGCGCCAGCAGCCAAGATTTAGTGAACACTGAAGCTTTCTTT.

This clone appeared a few times. The gene calls are TRBV27 and TRBJ1-6; weak D call: TRBD1 (5 bases). Looked up from germline, CDR1 is MNHEY and CDR2 is SMNVEV (reference sequence). V lost 7 bases, J lost 3 bases, and 16 bases lay in between. CDR3 size: 16 residues. CDR3 loop: CASTNRVGDYNSPLHF. DNA for the CDR3: TGTGCCAGCACAAACCGGGTAGGGGACTATAATTCACCCCTCCACTTT.

This sequence joins TRBV6-5 and TRBJ2-7; 10 nucleotides line up with TRBD2. Germline loops: CDR1 MNHEY, CDR2 SVGAGI. V dropped 6 bases and J dropped 7; count of bases not matched to a gene: 9. This CDR3 contains 14 residues. The CDR3 coding sequence is TGTGCCAGCAGCTCAGCGGGGGGGGTTCGTGAGCAGTACTTC. This translates into CASSSAGGVREQYF.

The chain combines TRBV10-3 with TRBJ2-5, with 8 bases matching TRBD1. CDR3 size: 12 residues. Germline CDR1 is ENHRY and CDR2 is SYGVKD. With V trimmed by 6 bases and J by 3 bases, 0 bases remained unmatched. The CDR3 bases are TGTGCCATCAGGGACAGGGAAGAGACCCAGTACTTC. Translating it yields CAIRDREETQYF.

The chain is built from TRBV29-1 and TRBJ2-1; the match to TRBD2 covers 15 bases. The CDR3 runs to 17 residues. J lost 4 bases, V lost 4 bases, and 8 bases had no gene match. The germline CDR1 and CDR2 sequences are SQVTM and ANQGSEA. The chain's CDR3 is CSVAGTSGGTSYNEQFF. CDR3 sequence (DNA): TGCAGCGTTGCCGGGACTAGCGGGGGGACGTCTTACAATGAGCAGTTCTTC.

The genes are TRBV7-6 and TRBJ2-2; maybe TRBD1 (6 bases). Germline V gives CDR1 SGHVS, CDR2 FNYEAQ. Trimming removed 4 bases from V and 1 base from J, with 7 bases in between. The CDR3 sequence is 14 residues long. Here the CDR3 reads CASSSTGNTGELFF. As DNA, the CDR3 is TGTGCCAGCAGCTCGACAGGGAACACCGGGGAGCTGTTTTTT.

As DNA, the CDR3 is TGCAGCGTGGGGGGGAGTGCTGAAGCTTTCTTT. Its protein is CSVGGSAEAFF. V is TRBV29-1 and J is TRBJ1-1; a possible D gene is TRBD1 (5 bases). The germline V and J ends were trimmed by 6 bases and 6 bases, with 11 bases remaining between them. CDR1 and CDR2 from the germline V gene are SQVTM and ANQGSEA. CDR3 size: 11 residues.

J is TRBJ1-1 and V is TRBV27, with D possibly matching TRBD1 (6 bases). This CDR3 has 16 amino acids. Trimming removed 5 bases at V and 3 bases at J, with 19 bases between. Germline V gives CDR1 MNHEY, CDR2 SMNVEV (reference sequence). The CDR3 DNA reads TGTGCCAGCAGTGCCCCTTTCAGGGGAGGGGACACTGAAGCTTTCTTT. This gives the protein CASSAPFRGGDTEAFF.

This chain connects TRBV2 to TRBJ2-1; 7 bases align to TRBD2. V gave up 6 bases and J gave up 3 bases; unmatched junction bases: 11. The CDR3 length is 16 residues. Germline V gives CDR1 SNHLY, CDR2 FYNNEI. CDR3 coding DNA: TGTGCCAGCAGGCACCGGGAGCGGGACTACTACAATGAGCAGTTCTTC. It specifies CASRHRERDYYNEQFF.

The rearrangement uses TRBV10-2 and TRBJ2-1; TRBD2 matches at 9 bases. Trimming at V came to 3 bases and at J to 6 bases, leaving 6 bases not matched to a gene. The germline CDR1 and CDR2 sequences are WSHSY and SAAADI. This CDR3 region has 15 residues. CDR3 bases: TGCGCCAGCAGTGAAATGGCGGGGGGGCCCAATGAGCAGTTCTTC. Residues: CASSEMAGGPNEQFF.

The rearrangement joins TRBV11-2 to TRBJ2-7; D is ambiguous. Germline lookup yields CDR1 SGHAT and CDR2 FQNNGV. V shed 3 bases and J shed 1 base, with 7 bases lying between them. The CDR3 length is 13 residues. CDR3 sequence: CASSFPYSYEQYF. The CDR3, as DNA: TGTGCCAGCAGCTTTCCTTATTCCTACGAGCAGTACTTC. Looking up the rest from reference TRBV11-2 and TRBJ2-7 gives the full variable domain: EAGVAQSPRYKIIEKRQSVAFWCNPISGHATLYWYQQILGQGPKLLIQFQNNGVVDDSQLPKDRFSAERLKGVDSTLKIQPAKLEDSAVYLCASSFPYSYEQYFGPGTRLTVT.

The chain employs TRBV27 and TRBJ1-2, with 10 bases matching TRBD1. V dropped 7 bases and J dropped 8; count of bases not matched to a gene: 10. The germline CDR1 and CDR2 sequences are MNHEY and SMNVEV (reference sequence). The CDR3 has 14 residues. Written as DNA, the CDR3 is TGTGCCAGCATGACAGGGGGCGTACCAGGGGGCTACACCTTC. As protein: CASMTGGVPGGYTF.

The chain uses TRBV6-5 and TRBJ2-5; D might be TRBD1 (6 bases). In germline, CDR1 is MNHEY, CDR2 SVGAGI. The CDR3 sequence is 12 residues long. Trimming stripped 10 bases from V and 7 bases from J, with 16 bases between. The CDR3 nucleotides read TGTGCCAACATGGGGGCATCGGTGACCCAGTACTTC. This codes for CANMGASVTQYF.

The genes are TRBV5-5 and TRBJ2-5; 7 nucleotides align to TRBD1. The junction had 5 bases not matched to a gene; V was cut back by 4 bases and J by 2 bases. Per germline, CDR1 SGHKS and CDR2 YYEKEE (reference sequence). This CDR3 has 14 residues. The CDR3 sequence is CASSSGTAQETQYF. Written as DNA, the CDR3 is TGTGCCAGCAGCAGTGGGACAGCACAAGAGACCCAGTACTTC.

The rearrangement links TRBV28 to TRBJ2-7; possibly TRBD1 for D (5 bases). From germline, CDR1 is MDHEN and CDR2 SYDVKM. V dropped 8 bases and J dropped 2 bases, with 19 bases sitting between them. There are 15 residues in the CDR3. The CDR3 sequence: CASETATFNTYEQYF. CDR3 nucleotides: TGTGCCAGCGAGACAGCGACTTTTAATACCTACGAGCAGTACTTC.

J is TRBJ1-6 and V is TRBV3-1 (or the pseudogene TRBV3-2), with D hard to call. Per the germline V gene, CDR1 is LGHDT and CDR2 is YNNKEL (reference sequence). The CDR3 is 14 residues long. Trimming took 0 bases from V and 10 from J, leaving 10 bases between them. The CDR3 here is CASSQEGVVSPLHF. CDR3 bases: TGTGCCAGCAGCCAAGAGGGCGTGGTCTCACCCCTCCACTTT.

This clone appeared a few times. CDR3 sequence reads: CASSLSGNEQYF. The CDR3 DNA sequence: TGCGCCAGCAGCTTGAGCGGGAACGAGCAGTACTTC. The V and J genes are TRBV5-1 and TRBJ2-7; 7 bases fit TRBD2. Trimming cost V 1 base and J 5 bases; bases outside gene matches: 0. Germline CDR1 is SGHRS and CDR2 is YFSETQ. This CDR3 comprises 12 residues.

The rearrangement uses TRBV4-3 and TRBJ1-1; D might be TRBD1 (5 bases). Germline loops: CDR1 LGHNA, CDR2 YSLEER. CDR3 length equals 13 residues. V lost 5 bases and J 0 bases, leaving 7 bases between the germline ends. CDR3 nucleotides: TGCGCCAGCAGCTCAGGGATGAACACTGAAGCTTTCTTT. This sequence encodes CASSSGMNTEAFF.

The chain carries TRBV4-3 and TRBJ2-3, with 12 bases fitting TRBD2. The CDR3 totals 19 residues. Germline assignment: CDR1 LGHNA and CDR2 YSLEER. V lost 4 bases and J lost 0; bases outside the gene matches: 11. The CDR3 nucleotides are TGCGCCAGCAGCCGAGAGGCGCTAGCGGGGGGGGTTAGCACAGATACGCAGTATTTT. Its protein is CASSREALAGGVSTDTQYF.